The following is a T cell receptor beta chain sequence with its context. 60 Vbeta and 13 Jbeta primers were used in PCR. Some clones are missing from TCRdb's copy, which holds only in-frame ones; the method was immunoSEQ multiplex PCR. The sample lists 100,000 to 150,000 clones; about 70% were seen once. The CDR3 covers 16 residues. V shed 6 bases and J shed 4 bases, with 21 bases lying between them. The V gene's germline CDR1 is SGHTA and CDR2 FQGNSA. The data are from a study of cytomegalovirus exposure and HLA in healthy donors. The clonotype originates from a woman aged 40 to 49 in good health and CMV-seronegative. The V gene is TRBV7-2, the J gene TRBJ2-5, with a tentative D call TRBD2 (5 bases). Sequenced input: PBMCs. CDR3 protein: CASSGSVVKGGETQYF. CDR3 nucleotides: TGTGCCAGCAGTGGGAGTGTAGTTAAGGGTGGAGAGACCCAGTACTTC.